This T cell receptor (beta chain) was identified in a study of shared clonotypes between healthy human individuals. Study in general: Each donor contributed plates that comprised three CD4 naive, three CD4 memory, two CD8 naive and one CD8 memory.

TCRdb keeps only in-frame clones here, not all; method: immunoSEQ multiplex PCR. The repertoire holds about 2.4 million clones, with around nine tenths as singletons. This CDR3 comprises 14 residues. The germline V and J ends were trimmed by 4 bases and 7 bases, with 11 bases remaining between them. Germline CDR1 is SEHNR and CDR2 is FQNEAQ (reference sequence). The chain is built from TRBV7-9 and TRBJ1-6; the D gene is possibly TRBD1 (5 bases). Sequencing was done on a sample of naive CD4+ T cells sorted from blood. The subset here: CD45RA+ positively selected. The TCR was taken from a man aged 18 to 35 in good health. CDR3: CASSSMGGNSPLHF. CDR3 bases: TGTGCCAGCAGCTCCATGGGGGGGAATTCACCCCTCCACTTT.